Sequencing of this TCR beta chain was carried out in a study of T cells in tuberculosis. Study background: In South Africa, adults with active tuberculosis were compared with IGRA-negative and latently infected IGRA-positive adolescents. General study findings and limits: Classification accuracy was over 85% (AUROC 0.90) with the GMM-specific repertoire. Active tuberculosis patients had shorter CDR3-alpha; the beta difference was nonsignificant.

At study entry, adolescents had tuberculin skin tests and IGRA screening. Clones were sequenced by immunoSEQ multiplex PCR, and TCRdb holds only the in-frame ones, with some missing. The sample contains around 41,000 clones, around 94% of which appear only once. A word on this clone: The antigen is not known.

Germline V gene lookup returns CDR1 MNHEY and CDR2 SVGAGI. V was trimmed by 2 bases and J by 7 bases, leaving 5 bases between them. The CDR3 has 11 residues. The chain links TRBV6-5 to TRBJ1-1; D is unclear. Sequencing was carried out using PBMCs. The TCR sequence derives from a donor aged 10-29 years with latent tuberculosis or without tuberculosis infection. Some clones in this sample may be carry-over from other donors' samples. CDR3 DNA: TGTGCCAGCAGTTACATGAGTGAAGCTTTCTTT. Its translation: CASSYMSEAFF.